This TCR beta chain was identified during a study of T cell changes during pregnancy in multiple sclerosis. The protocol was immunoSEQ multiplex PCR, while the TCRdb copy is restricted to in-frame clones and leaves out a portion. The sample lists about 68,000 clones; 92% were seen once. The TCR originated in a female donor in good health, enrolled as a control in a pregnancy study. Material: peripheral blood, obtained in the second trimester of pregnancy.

The CDR3 nucleotides read TGTGCCAGTAGTAGAGGGAGCTCTGGAAACACCATATATTTT. Its protein product is CASSRGSSGNTIYF. The chain has TRBV19 and TRBJ1-3; D remains ambiguous. Germline assignment: CDR1 LNHDA and CDR2 SQIVND (reference sequence). V lost 4 bases, J lost 0 bases, and 7 bases lay in between. The CDR3 runs 14 residues.